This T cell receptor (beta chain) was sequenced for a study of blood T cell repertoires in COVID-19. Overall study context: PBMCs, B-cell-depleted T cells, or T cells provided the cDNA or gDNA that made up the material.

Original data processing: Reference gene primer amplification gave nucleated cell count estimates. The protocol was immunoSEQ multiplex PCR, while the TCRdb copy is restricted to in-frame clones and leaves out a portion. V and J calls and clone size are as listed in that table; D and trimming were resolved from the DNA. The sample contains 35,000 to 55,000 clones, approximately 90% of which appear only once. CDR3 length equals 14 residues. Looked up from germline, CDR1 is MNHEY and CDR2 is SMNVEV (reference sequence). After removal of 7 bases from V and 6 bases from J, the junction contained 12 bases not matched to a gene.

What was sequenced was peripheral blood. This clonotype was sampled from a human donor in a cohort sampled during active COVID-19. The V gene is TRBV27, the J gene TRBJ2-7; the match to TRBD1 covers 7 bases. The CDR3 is CASTYTGAAVEQYF. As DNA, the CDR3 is TGTGCCAGCACATATACAGGGGCGGCGGTCGAGCAGTACTTC.